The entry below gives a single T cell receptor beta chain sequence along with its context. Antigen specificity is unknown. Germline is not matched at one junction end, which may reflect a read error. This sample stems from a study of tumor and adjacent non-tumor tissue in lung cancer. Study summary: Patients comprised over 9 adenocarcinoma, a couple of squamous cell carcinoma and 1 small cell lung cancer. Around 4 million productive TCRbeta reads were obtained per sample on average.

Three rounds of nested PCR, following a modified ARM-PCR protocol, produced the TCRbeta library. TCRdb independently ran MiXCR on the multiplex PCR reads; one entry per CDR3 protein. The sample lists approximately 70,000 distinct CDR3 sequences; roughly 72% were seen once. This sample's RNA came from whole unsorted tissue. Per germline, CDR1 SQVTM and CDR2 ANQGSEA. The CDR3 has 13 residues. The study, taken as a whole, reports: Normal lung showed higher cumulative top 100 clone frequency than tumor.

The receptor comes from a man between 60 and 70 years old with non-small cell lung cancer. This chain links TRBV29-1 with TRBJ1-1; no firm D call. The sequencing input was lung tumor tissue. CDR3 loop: CSGSGARVTEAFF. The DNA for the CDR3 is TGTAGCGGATCAGGAGCGAGGGTCACTGAAGCTTTCTTT.